A selection of T cell receptor beta chains follows, all from one sample in a study of blood T cell repertoires in COVID-19. Generated by immunoSEQ multiplex PCR, the TCRdb table keeps only in-frame clones and is missing some. The sample lists around 300,000 clones, around 92% occurring once. Sequences were obtained from PBMCs or T cells enriched from blood (not recorded which). Source of these receptors: a woman in her sixties or seventies who had recovered from COVID-19. The CDR3 runs from the conserved cysteine through the conserved F or W. D genes are given only for firm matches. Part of the rows lack a size; the others show once, few, many or a class for expanded clones.

clone size | D gene | J gene | V gene | CDR3 protein | CDR3 DNA
once | NA | TRBJ1-4 | TRBV18 | CASSPPDEKLFF | TGTGCCAGCTCACCACCCGATGAAAAACTGTTTTTT
once | NA | TRBJ1-2 | TRBV24-1 | CATSDLTDYGYTF | TGTGCCACCAGTGATTTGACGGACTATGGCTACACCTTC
NA | NA | TRBJ1-2 | TRBV6-2/TRBV6-3 | CASSFRGGYTF | TGTGCCAGCAGTTTCAGGGGTGGCTACACCTTC
NA | NA | TRBJ2-5 | TRBV5-4 | CASSLVTRGSGETQYF | TGTGCCAGCAGCTTGGTCACCCGGGGGTCTGGGGAGACCCAGTACTTC
NA | TRBD2 | TRBJ2-5 | TRBV6-1 | CASSELLAGVETQYF | TGTGCCAGCAGTGAACTCCTAGCGGGAGTAGAGACCCAGTACTTC
NA | NA | TRBJ1-6 | TRBV19 | CASSIAAGGNSPLHF | TGTGCCAGTAGTATCGCGGCGGGGGGTAATTCACCCCTCCACTTT
once | NA | TRBJ1-5 | TRBV6-1 | CASSEQAGTNQPQHF | TGTGCCAGCAGTGAACAGGCAGGGACTAATCAGCCCCAGCATTTT
once | NA | TRBJ2-7 | TRBV27 | CASSFLLGQREQYF | TGTGCCAGCAGTTTTTTACTTGGCCAGCGCGAGCAGTACTTC
NA | TRBD2 | TRBJ2-3 | TRBV29-1 | CSARRDYTDTQYF | TGCAGCGCCCGCAGGGACTACACAGATACGCAGTATTTT
once | TRBD1 | TRBJ1-1 | TRBV6-5 | CASRRVTGVNTEAFF | TGTGCCAGCAGAAGGGTCACAGGGGTGAACACTGAAGCTTTCTTT
NA | TRBD1 | TRBJ2-3 | TRBV7-9 | CASSLRDSTDTQYF | TGTGCCAGCAGCCTTAGGGACAGTACAGATACGCAGTATTTT
NA | NA | TRBJ1-6 | TRBV3-1/TRBV3-2 | CASSQGGNSPLHF | TGTGCCAGCAGCCAAGGAGGTAATTCACCCCTCCACTTT
NA | NA | TRBJ2-5 | TRBV6-5 | CASSTSGMETQYF | TGTGCCAGCAGCACTTCGGGTATGGAGACCCAGTACTTC
NA | NA | TRBJ1-1 | TRBV7-2 | CASSLTVMYTEAFF | TGTGCCAGCAGTCTTACAGTAATGTACACTGAAGCTTTCTTT
NA | NA | TRBJ2-1 | TRBV9 | CASSVEGSGYNEQFF | TGTGCCAGCAGCGTAGAAGGTAGCGGCTACAATGAGCAGTTCTTC
NA | NA | TRBJ1-6 | TRBV28 | CASSPGGGYNSPLHF | TGTGCCAGCAGCCCCGGGGGGGGGTATAATTCACCCCTCCACTTT
NA | TRBD2 | TRBJ2-5 | TRBV19 | CASSKGGSGQETQYF | TGTGCCAGTAGTAAAGGCGGGAGTGGTCAAGAGACCCAGTACTTC
NA | NA | TRBJ2-7 | TRBV7-6 | CASSLFSREQYF | TGTGCCAGCAGCTTATTTTCCCGGGAGCAGTACTTC
NA | NA | TRBJ2-6 | TRBV28 | CASRPISSGANVLTF | TGTGCCAGCAGGCCCATCAGCTCTGGGGCCAACGTCCTGACTTTC
few | TRBD1 | TRBJ1-3 | TRBV5-1 | CASSLHRTGNSGNTIYF | TGCGCCAGCAGCTTGCATAGGACAGGGAACTCTGGAAACACCATATATTTT
NA | NA | TRBJ1-2 | TRBV5-1 | CASSLDLGFEVVYGYTF | TGCGCCAGCAGCTTGGACCTAGGCTTCGAGGTTGTTTATGGCTACACCTTC
NA | TRBD1 | TRBJ1-2 | TRBV24-1 | CATSLQDRVGGYTF | TGTGCCACCAGTCTCCAGGACAGGGTCGGTGGCTACACCTTC
once | NA | TRBJ1-4 | TRBV6-1 | CASSDPGELNEKLFF | TGTGCCAGCAGTGATCCAGGGGAACTTAATGAAAAACTGTTTTTT
NA | TRBD1 | TRBJ1-2 | TRBV19 | CATNRGQGYGYTF | TGTGCCACTAACAGGGGGCAAGGCTATGGCTACACCTTC
NA | TRBD1 | TRBJ1-1 | TRBV28 | CASTLSGDSSQDTEAFF | TGTGCCAGCACCCTTAGCGGGGACAGCTCGCAGGATACTGAAGCTTTCTTT
NA | TRBD1 | TRBJ2-7 | TRBV7-6 | CASSSPGQGMDEQYF | TGTGCCAGCAGCTCGCCGGGACAGGGGATGGACGAGCAGTACTTC
NA | TRBD2 | TRBJ2-5 | TRBV11-2 | CASSLITSGGTLAQYF | TGTGCCAGCAGCCTCATCACTAGCGGGGGGACACTGGCCCAGTACTTC
NA | NA | TRBJ2-1 | TRBV18 | CASSRSRNEQFF | TGTGCCAGCTCACGCTCGCGCAATGAGCAGTTCTTC
once | NA | TRBJ1-1 | TRBV12-5 | CASGLRVNTEAFF | TGTGCTAGTGGTTTGCGGGTTAACACTGAAGCTTTCTTT
once | NA | TRBJ1-2 | TRBV28 | CASSLRQTGDYGYTF | TGTGCCAGCAGTCTGAGACAGACTGGGGATTATGGCTACACCTTC
NA | NA | TRBJ1-6 | TRBV7-3 | CASSRRAGVDSPLHF | TGTGCCAGCAGCCGCCGCGCAGGGGTCGATTCACCCCTCCACTTT
NA | NA | TRBJ1-3 | TRBV5-6 | CASTLGVFAGNTIYF | TGTGCCAGCACTCTCGGGGTCTTCGCTGGAAACACCATATATTTT
NA | TRBD2 | TRBJ2-1 | TRBV28 | CASSLGTSGNEQFF | TGTGCCAGCAGTTTGGGGACTAGCGGCAATGAGCAGTTCTTC
NA | TRBD1 | TRBJ1-6 | TRBV11-2 | CASSVDRLNSPLHF | TGTGCCAGCAGTGTGGACAGGTTGAACTCACCCCTCCACTTT
NA | NA | TRBJ1-5 | TRBV29-1 | CSVGGLNQPQHF | TGCAGCGTGGGGGGGCTCAATCAGCCCCAGCATTTT
NA | TRBD1 | TRBJ2-1 | TRBV5-1 | CASGLLQGAGDNEQFF | TGCGCCAGCGGACTGCTACAGGGGGCAGGAGATAATGAGCAGTTCTTC
once | TRBD2 | TRBJ2-5 | TRBV3-1/TRBV3-2 | CASSQGLAGDLDF | TGTGCCAGCAGCCAAGGACTAGCGGGAGATTTAGACTTC